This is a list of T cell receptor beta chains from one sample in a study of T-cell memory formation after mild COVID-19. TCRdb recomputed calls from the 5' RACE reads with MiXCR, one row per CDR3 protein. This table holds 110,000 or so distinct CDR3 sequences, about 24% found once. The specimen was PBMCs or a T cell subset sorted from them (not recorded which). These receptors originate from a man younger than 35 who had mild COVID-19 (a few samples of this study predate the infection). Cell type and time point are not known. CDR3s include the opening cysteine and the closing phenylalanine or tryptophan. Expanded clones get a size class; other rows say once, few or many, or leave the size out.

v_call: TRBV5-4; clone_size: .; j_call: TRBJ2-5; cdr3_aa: CASSLGGVQETQYF
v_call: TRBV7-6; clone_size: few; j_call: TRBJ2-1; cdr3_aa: CASSLSRGNEQFF
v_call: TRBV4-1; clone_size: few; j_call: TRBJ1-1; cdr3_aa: CASSQGHLNTEAFF
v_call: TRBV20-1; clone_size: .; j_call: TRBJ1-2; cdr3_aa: CSARYRVLYGYTF
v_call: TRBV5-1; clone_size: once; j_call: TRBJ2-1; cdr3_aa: CASSLGTSGNNEQFF
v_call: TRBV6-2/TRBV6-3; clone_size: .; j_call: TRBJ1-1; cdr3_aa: CASSSSDANTEAFF
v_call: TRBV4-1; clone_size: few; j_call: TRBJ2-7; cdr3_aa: CASSQGPGSYEQYF
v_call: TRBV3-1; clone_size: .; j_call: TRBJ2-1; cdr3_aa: CASSQVGQGLYNEQFF
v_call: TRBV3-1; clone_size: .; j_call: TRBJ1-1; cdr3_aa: CASSQDIAGRMNTEAFF
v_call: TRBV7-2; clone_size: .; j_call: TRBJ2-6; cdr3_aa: CASSSDSYSGANVLTF
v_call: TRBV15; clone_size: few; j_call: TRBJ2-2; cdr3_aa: CATSPPTGLANGELFF
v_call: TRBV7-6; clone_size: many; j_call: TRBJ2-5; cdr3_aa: CASSPGSGETQYF
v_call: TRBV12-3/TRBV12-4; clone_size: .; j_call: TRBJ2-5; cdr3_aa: CASSIPIGAAQETQYF
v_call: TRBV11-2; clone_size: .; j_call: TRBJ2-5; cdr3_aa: CASSPRGSGETQYF
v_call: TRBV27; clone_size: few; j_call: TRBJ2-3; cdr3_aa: CASSRGTSGSDTQYF
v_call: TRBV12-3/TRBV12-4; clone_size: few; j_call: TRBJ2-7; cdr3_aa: CASSSGLAGGSYYEQYF
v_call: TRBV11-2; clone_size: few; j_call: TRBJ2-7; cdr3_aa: CASRLAGDPFYEQYF
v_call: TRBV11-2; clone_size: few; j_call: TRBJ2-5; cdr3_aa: CASSLDLRGSGETQYF
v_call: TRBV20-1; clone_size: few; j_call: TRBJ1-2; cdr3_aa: CSAAGDEPGFYGYTF
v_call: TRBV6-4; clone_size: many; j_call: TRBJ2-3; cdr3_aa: CASSASGGDSTDTQYF
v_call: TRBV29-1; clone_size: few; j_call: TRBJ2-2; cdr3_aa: CSARGLGGELFF
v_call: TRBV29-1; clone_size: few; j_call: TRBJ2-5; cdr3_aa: CSVKGGIQETQYF
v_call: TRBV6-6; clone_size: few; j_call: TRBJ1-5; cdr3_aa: CASSYGTGNQPQHF
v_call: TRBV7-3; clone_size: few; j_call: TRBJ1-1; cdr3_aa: CASSSQPGFGRGAFF
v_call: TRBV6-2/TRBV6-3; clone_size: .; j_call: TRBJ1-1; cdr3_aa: CASSSMGALNTEAFF
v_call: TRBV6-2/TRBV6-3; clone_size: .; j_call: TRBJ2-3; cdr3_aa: CASRALRAGGTDTQYF
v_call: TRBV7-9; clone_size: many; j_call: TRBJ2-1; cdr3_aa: CASSTTGLAIPNEQFF
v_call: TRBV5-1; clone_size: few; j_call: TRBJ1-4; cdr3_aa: CASSFLQGANEKLFF
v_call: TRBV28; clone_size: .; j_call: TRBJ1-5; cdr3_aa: CASSARDSNQPQHF
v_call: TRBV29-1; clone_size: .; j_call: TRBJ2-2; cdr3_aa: CSGGSGSPGELFF
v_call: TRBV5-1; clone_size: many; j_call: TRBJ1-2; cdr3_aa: CASSLSSNYGYTF
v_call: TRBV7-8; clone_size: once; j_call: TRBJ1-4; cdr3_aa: CASSPHRGSPNEKLFF
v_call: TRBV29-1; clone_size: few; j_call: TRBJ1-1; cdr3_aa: CSVEVGTYEAFF
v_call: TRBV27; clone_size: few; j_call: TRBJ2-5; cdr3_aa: CASSSPDRIGQETQYF
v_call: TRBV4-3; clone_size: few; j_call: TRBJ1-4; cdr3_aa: CASSQDAGGWEKLFF
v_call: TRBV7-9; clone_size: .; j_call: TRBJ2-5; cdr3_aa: CASRGVGTGVTQYF
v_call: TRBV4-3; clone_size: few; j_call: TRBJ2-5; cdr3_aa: CASSSSEGGRETQYF
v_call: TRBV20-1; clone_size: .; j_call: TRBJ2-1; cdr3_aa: CSAMKGVEQFF
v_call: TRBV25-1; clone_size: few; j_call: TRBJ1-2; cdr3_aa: CASGIGRDYGYTF
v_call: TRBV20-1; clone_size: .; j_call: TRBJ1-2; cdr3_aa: CSATGSHYGYTF
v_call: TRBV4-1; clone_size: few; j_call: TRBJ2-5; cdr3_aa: CASRHVAGVETQYF
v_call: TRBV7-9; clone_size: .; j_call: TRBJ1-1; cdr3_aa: CASSFAGGGTEAFF